This paragraph reports one T cell receptor (beta chain). The antigen is undetermined. This entry belongs to a study of a mutant IDH1 vaccine in newly diagnosed glioma. Study background: There were approximately 60% males and 37.5% females among treated patients, whose mean age was roughly 40 years. Those enrolled had earlier been treated with radiotherapy, temozolomide, or both, mostly both.

The time point is: week 35, safety follow-up. Each dose of the vaccine consisted of 300 ug of mutant IDH1 20-mer peptide, with topical imiquimod. Each astrocytoma in the donors was new, WHO grade 3 or 4, IDH1-mutant and ATRX-lost. Clones were sequenced by immunoSEQ multiplex PCR, and TCRdb holds only the in-frame ones, with some missing. Here the sample spans 50,000 to 70,000 clones, 80% to 90% being singletons. The germline V gene encodes CDR1 SGHDT and CDR2 YYEEEE. This CDR3 is 14 amino acids long. The sample was PBMCs, taken from a glioma patient whose treatment included an IDH1 peptide vaccine. J is TRBJ2-5 and V is TRBV5-6, with D maybe TRBD2 (5 bases). Gene TRBJ2-7 matches the end of the DNA better, so the J call may be wrong. The receptor was derived from a man younger than 45 with glioma. The chain's CDR3 is CASSLSGNSYEQYF. DNA for the CDR3: TGTGCCAGCAGCTTGTCCGGGAACTCCTACGAGCAGTACTTC.